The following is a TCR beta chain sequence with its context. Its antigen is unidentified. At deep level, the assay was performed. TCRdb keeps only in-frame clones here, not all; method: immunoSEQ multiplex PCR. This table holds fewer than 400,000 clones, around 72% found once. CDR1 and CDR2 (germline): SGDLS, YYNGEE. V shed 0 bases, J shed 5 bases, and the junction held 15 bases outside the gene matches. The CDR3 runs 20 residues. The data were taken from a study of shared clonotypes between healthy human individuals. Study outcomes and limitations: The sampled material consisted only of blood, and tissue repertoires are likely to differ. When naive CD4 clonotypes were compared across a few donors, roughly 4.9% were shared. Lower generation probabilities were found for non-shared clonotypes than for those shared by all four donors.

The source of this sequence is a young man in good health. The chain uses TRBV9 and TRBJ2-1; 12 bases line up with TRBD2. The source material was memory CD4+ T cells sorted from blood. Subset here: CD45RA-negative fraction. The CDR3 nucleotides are TGTGCCAGCAGCGTAGAAGGAGCTAGCGGGAGGGCCCCCAGCGACAATGAGCAGTTCTTC. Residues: CASSVEGASGRAPSDNEQFF.